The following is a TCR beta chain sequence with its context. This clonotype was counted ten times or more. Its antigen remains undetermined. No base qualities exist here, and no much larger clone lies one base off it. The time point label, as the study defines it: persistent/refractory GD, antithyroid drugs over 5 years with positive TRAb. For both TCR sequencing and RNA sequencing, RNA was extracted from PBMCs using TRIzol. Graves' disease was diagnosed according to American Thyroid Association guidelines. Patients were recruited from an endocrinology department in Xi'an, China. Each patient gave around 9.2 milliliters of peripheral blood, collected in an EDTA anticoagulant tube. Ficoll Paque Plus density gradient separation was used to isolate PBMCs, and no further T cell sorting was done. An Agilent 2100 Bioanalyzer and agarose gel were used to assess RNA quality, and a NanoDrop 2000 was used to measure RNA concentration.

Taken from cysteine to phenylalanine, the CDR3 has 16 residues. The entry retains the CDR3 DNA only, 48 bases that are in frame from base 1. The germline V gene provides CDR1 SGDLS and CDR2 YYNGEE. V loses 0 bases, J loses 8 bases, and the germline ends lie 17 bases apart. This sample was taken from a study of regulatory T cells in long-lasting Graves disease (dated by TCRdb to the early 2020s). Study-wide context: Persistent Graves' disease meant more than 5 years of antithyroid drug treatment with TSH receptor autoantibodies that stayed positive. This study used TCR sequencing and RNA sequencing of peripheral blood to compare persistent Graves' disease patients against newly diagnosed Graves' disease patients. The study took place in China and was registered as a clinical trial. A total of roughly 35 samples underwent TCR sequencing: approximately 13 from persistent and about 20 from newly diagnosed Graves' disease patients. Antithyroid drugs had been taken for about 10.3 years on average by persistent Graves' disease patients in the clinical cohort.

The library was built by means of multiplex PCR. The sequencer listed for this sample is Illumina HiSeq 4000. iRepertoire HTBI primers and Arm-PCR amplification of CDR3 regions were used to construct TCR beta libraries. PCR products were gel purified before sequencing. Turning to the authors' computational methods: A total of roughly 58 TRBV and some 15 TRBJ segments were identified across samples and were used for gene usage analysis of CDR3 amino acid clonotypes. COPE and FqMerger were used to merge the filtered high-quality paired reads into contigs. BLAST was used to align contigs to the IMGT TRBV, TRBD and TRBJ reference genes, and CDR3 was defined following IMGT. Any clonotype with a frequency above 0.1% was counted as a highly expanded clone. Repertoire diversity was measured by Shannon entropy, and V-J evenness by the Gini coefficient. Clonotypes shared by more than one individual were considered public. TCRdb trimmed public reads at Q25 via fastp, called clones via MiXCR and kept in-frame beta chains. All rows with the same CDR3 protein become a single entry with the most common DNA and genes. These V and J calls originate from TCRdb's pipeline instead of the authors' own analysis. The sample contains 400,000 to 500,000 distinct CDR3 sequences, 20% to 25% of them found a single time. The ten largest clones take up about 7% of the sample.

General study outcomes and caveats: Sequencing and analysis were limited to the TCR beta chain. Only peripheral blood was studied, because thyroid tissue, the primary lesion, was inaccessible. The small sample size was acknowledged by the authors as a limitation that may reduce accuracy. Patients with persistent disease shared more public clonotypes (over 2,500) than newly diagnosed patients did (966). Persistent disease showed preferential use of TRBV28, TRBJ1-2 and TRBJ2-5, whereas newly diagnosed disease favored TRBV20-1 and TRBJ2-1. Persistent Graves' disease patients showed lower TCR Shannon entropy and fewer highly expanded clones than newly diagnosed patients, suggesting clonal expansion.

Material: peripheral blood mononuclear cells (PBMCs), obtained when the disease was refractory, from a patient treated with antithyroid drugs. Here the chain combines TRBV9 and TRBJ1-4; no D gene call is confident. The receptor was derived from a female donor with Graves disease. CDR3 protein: CASSVGREAVREKLFF. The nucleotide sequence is TGTGCCAGCAGCGTAGGAAGGGAAGCGGTGCGAGAAAAACTGTTTTTT.